These 22 T cell receptor beta chains share one sample of origin, sequenced in a study of T cells in tumors after PD-1 blockade. Profiled with immunoSEQ multiplex PCR; TCRdb holds only in-frame clones, not every one. Of tens of thousands of clones listed, roughly 80% are singletons. The sequenced sample was PBMCs, obtained before anti-PD-1 therapy. Receptor source: a human donor with advanced basal cell or squamous cell carcinoma (not recorded which).

The chain uses TRBV15 and TRBJ1-5; no definite D call. The CDR3 runs to 14 residues. Germline-derived CDR1 and CDR2 are LNHNV and YYDKDF (reference sequence). V was pared by 2 bases and J by 4 bases, with 9 bases between. CDR3 sequence: CATSRQVTNQPQHF. The CDR3, as DNA: TGTGCCACCAGCAGACAGGTCACGAATCAGCCCCAGCATTTT. Variable domain in full (rest from reference TRBV15 and TRBJ1-5): DAMVIQNPRYQVTQFGKPVTLSCSQTLNHNVMYWYQQKSSQAPKLLFHYYDKDFNNEADTPDNFQSRRPNTSFCFLDIRSPGLGDTAMYLCATSRQVTNQPQHFGDGTRLSIL.

This clone was detected only once. The V call is TRBV7-9, the J call TRBJ2-3; unclear D gene. The CDR3 has 14 residues. Germline V gene sequence: CDR1 SEHNR, CDR2 FQNEAQ (reference sequence). Trimming cost V 5 bases and J 3 bases, with 12 bases left between them. The CDR3 nucleotides read TGTGCCAGCAGCCCCGGGCTCATGACAGATACGCAGTATTTT. It specifies CASSPGLMTDTQYF. Using reference TRBV7-9 and TRBJ2-3 for the parts outside the CDR3, the full variable domain is DTGVSQNPRHKITKRGQNVTFRCDPISEHNRLYWYRQTLGQGPEFLTYFQNEAQLEKSRLLSDRFSAERPKGSFSTLEIQRTEQGDSAMYLCASSPGLMTDTQYFGPGTRLTVL.

The chain combines TRBV7-8 with TRBJ2-5; 7 bases fit TRBD2. CDR1 SGHVS and CDR2 FQNEAQ come from the germline V gene. This CDR3 comprises 11 residues. V was clipped by 4 bases and J by 13 bases; unmatched bases: 6. CDR3 residues: CASSSTSVMYF. Here the CDR3 DNA reads TGTGCCAGCAGCTCTACTAGCGTTATGTACTTC. Filled out from reference TRBV7-8 and TRBJ2-5, the complete variable domain reads GAGVSQSPRYKVAKRGQDVALRCDPISGHVSLFWYQQALGQGPEFLTYFQNEAQLDKSGLPSDRFFAERPEGSVSTLKIQRTQQEDSAVYLCASSSTSVMYFGPGTRLLVL.

The gene calls are TRBV7-8 and TRBJ2-7; D not certain. Germline CDR1 reads SGHVS; CDR2 reads FQNEAQ. Trimming removed 1 base at V and 2 bases at J, with 6 bases between. The CDR3 has 13 residues. CDR3 residues: CASSLGNPYEQYF. CDR3 nucleotides: TGTGCCAGCAGCTTAGGTAACCCCTACGAGCAGTACTTC.

The chain combines TRBV18 with TRBJ2-4; D gene unclear. Germline CDR1 reads KGHSH; CDR2 reads LQKENI. Trimming stripped 2 bases from V and 0 bases from J, with 8 bases between. This CDR3 is built from 15 residues. DNA of the CDR3: TGTGCCAGCTCACCATTGGGATTAGCCAAAAACATTCAGTACTTC. It codes for CASSPLGLAKNIQYF.

V and J are TRBV7-3 and TRBJ2-2; the D gene is possibly TRBD2 (6 bases). CDR1 is SGHTA, CDR2 FQGTGA, per germline. V gave up 7 bases and J gave up 6 bases, with 12 bases separating them. CDR3 length: 13 amino acids. The chain's CDR3 is CASTQREAGELFF. In nucleotides, the CDR3 is TGTGCCAGCACCCAGAGGGAGGCCGGGGAGCTGTTTTTT.

The V and J genes are TRBV4-2 and TRBJ2-6, with D hard to call. The germline gives CDR1 LGHNA, CDR2 YNFKEQ. The germline V and J ends were trimmed by 4 bases and 0 bases, with 13 bases remaining between them. The CDR3 extends over 17 amino acids. The CDR3 DNA follows: TGTGCCAGCAGCCGAGGTCCAATCCTCTCTGGGGCCAACGTCCTGACTTTC. Amino acids: CASSRGPILSGANVLTF.

This chain uses TRBV5-1 with TRBJ2-1, with D perhaps TRBD2 (5 bases). In germline, CDR1 is SGHRS, CDR2 YFSETQ. The CDR3 covers 15 residues. With 1 base removed from V and 9 bases from J, the gap between germline ends came to 17 bases. CDR3 in DNA: TGCGCCAGCAGCTTGAGGACGGGATTGGGGAGTGAGCAGTTCTTC. Protein: CASSLRTGLGSEQFF.

The chain combines TRBV2 with TRBJ2-1; tentatively, D is TRBD2 (5 bases). Germline V gene data show CDR1 as SNHLY and CDR2 as FYNNEI. The CDR3 loop spans 15 amino acids. Trimming removed 1 base at V and 0 bases at J, with 7 bases between. The CDR3 here is CASSEGSGSYNEQFF. Here the CDR3 DNA reads TGTGCCAGCAGTGAAGGGAGCGGCTCCTACAATGAGCAGTTCTTC. The whole variable domain, remainder taken from reference TRBV2 and TRBJ2-1, is EPEVTQTPSHQVTQMGQEVILRCVPISNHLYFYWYRQILGQKVEFLVSFYNNEISEKSEIFDDQFSVERPDGSNFTLKIRSTKLEDSAMYFCASSEGSGSYNEQFFGPGTRLTVL.

V and J are TRBV15 and TRBJ1-2; possible D gene TRBD1, 5 bases. Germline assignment: CDR1 LNHNV and CDR2 YYDKDF (reference sequence). Deletions cut 0 bases from V and 5 bases from J, with 10 bases between. The CDR3 length is 14 residues. CDR3 DNA sequence: TGTGCCACCAGCAGAGATGTTAGGGGTTATGGCTACACCTTC. It is translated as CATSRDVRGYGYTF.

This clone was seen once. The V and J genes are TRBV28 and TRBJ2-2; the match to TRBD1 covers 7 bases. The CDR3 extends over 15 amino acids. The V gene end was trimmed by 2 bases and the J gene end by 4 bases; junction bases not matched to a gene: 4. The V gene's germline CDR1 is MDHEN and CDR2 SYDVKM. CDR3 DNA sequence: TGTGCCAGCAGTTTAACATACAGGGGCACCGGGGAGCTGTTTTTT. As protein: CASSLTYRGTGELFF.

V and J are TRBV5-1 and TRBJ2-1; possible D gene TRBD2, 7 bases. Germline CDR1 is SGHRS and CDR2 is YFSETQ. V lost 3 bases and J 3 bases, leaving 13 bases between the germline ends. The CDR3 is made up of 15 amino acids. Written as DNA, the CDR3 is TGCGCCAGCAGCTCCGAGGGGGGGAACTACAATGAGCAGTTCTTC. Translated: CASSSEGGNYNEQFF.

This clone appeared once. The V gene is TRBV7-9, the J gene TRBJ1-2, with 8 bases fitting TRBD1. J lost 4 bases, V lost 5 bases, and 0 bases had no gene match. The CDR3 consists of 12 residues. In germline, CDR1 is SEHNR, CDR2 FQNEAQ (reference sequence). The DNA for the CDR3 is TGTGCCAGCAGCACAGGGGGCTATGGCTACACCTTC. Translating gives CASSTGGYGYTF.

In its sample, this clone was seen once. The V gene is TRBV6-5, the J gene TRBJ2-7; D ambiguous. V was clipped by 0 bases and J by 5 bases, with 17 bases between them. Germline CDR1 MNHEY, CDR2 SVGAGI. The CDR3 length is 16 residues. The CDR3 DNA is TGTGCCAGCAGTTACTCGACTGGGATGAGTAGGAACGAGCAGTACTTC. Protein: CASSYSTGMSRNEQYF.

In its sample, this clone ranks as medium-sized. The chain uses TRBV6-2 or TRBV6-3 and TRBJ2-7, with 7 bases identical to TRBD2. CDR1 is MNHEY and CDR2 is SVGEGT in the germline V gene. J was trimmed by 4 bases and V by 0 bases; bases with no gene match: 15. This CDR3 comprises 18 residues. CDR3 in DNA: TGTGCCAGCAGTTACTCAGGAGAAGCGGGGCCAGCCTTGTACGAGCAGTACTTC. Translation gives CASSYSGEAGPALYEQYF.

This chain uses TRBV4-1 with TRBJ1-4; 9 bases align to TRBD1. CDR3 length: 15 residues. V was pared by 3 bases and J by 8 bases, with 7 bases of the junction left unmatched. Germline assignment: CDR1 MGHRA and CDR2 YSYEKL. CDR3 nucleotide sequence: TGCGCCAGCAGCCAGATGGGACAGGGATACGAAAAACTGTTTTTT. Its translation: CASSQMGQGYEKLFF.

J is TRBJ1-2 and V is TRBV15; possible D gene TRBD1, 5 bases. Deletions cut 1 base from V and 2 bases from J, with 11 bases between. The germline gives CDR1 LNHNV, CDR2 YYDKDF (reference sequence). The CDR3 has 15 residues. The CDR3 DNA follows: TGTGCCACCAGCAGAGTTCAGGCAGGGAACTATGGCTACACCTTC. This encodes CATSRVQAGNYGYTF. Variable domain in full (rest from reference TRBV15 and TRBJ1-2): DAMVIQNPRYQVTQFGKPVTLSCSQTLNHNVMYWYQQKSSQAPKLLFHYYDKDFNNEADTPDNFQSRRPNTSFCFLDIRSPGLGDTAMYLCATSRVQAGNYGYTFGSGTRLTVV.

The J gene is TRBJ1-1, the V gene TRBV12-3 or TRBV12-4, with D unclear. With 6 bases removed from V and 5 bases from J, the gap between germline ends came to 13 bases. The CDR3 has 13 residues. CDR3 amino acids: CASRRGGRTEAFF. CDR3 nucleotides: TGTGCCAGCAGGCGGGGAGGGAGGACTGAAGCTTTCTTT.

The chain joins TRBV4-2 to TRBJ1-2, with D possibly being TRBD1 (5 bases). V was cut by 0 bases and J by 5 bases, with 13 bases left in between. This CDR3 spans 15 amino acids. Germline CDR1 LGHNA, CDR2 YNFKEQ. In DNA form, the CDR3 reads TGTGCCAGCAGCCAAGAGGAGCGGGGGGGGTATGGCTACACCTTC. This sequence encodes CASSQEERGGYGYTF.

This chain joins TRBV10-3 and TRBJ1-5; 9 nucleotides agree with TRBD1. The CDR3 is 20 amino acids. Per germline, CDR1 ENHRY and CDR2 SYGVKD. The J segment lost 7 bases and the V segment lost 6 bases, leaving 25 bases of the junction unmatched. The CDR3 DNA reads as TGTGCCATCAGCCTACAACCGCCATCTCAGGGGACAGGGAACGTCCAGCCCCAGCATTTT. Encoded protein: CAISLQPPSQGTGNVQPQHF.

The chain couples TRBV7-8 to TRBJ2-7; D could derive from TRBD1 or TRBD2 (5 bases each). V lost 5 bases, J lost 1 base, and 9 bases lay in between. The CDR3 is made up of 13 amino acids. Germline values: CDR1 SGHVS, CDR2 FQNEAQ. The chain's CDR3 is CASSTGTSYEQYF. As DNA, the CDR3 is TGTGCCAGCAGCACGGGGACGTCCTACGAGCAGTACTTC.

The CDR3 loop reads CASSVVGAEYGYTF. CDR3 nucleotide sequence: TGTGCCAGCAGCGTAGTAGGGGCGGAATATGGCTACACCTTC. The chain uses TRBV9 and TRBJ1-2; maybe TRBD1 (5 bases). V was shortened by 0 bases and J by 5 bases, with 11 bases between the two germline ends. The V gene's germline CDR1 is SGDLS and CDR2 YYNGEE. The CDR3 sequence is 14 residues long.